Presented here are 17 T cell receptor beta chains from one specimen sequenced in a study of T cells after yellow fever vaccination. TCRdb used MiXCR to reprocess the 5' RACE reads, holding one entry per CDR3 protein. The sample contains 180,000 or so distinct CDR3 sequences, approximately 10% of which appear only once. Sequencing used CD8+ T cells sorted from PBMCs, obtained 15 days after the yellow fever booster vaccination. The receptors were gathered from a man aged 18 to 30 who received the YFV17D yellow fever vaccine.

This clonotype showed up just a few times. The chain employs TRBV24-1 and TRBJ2-5; D is uncertain. V dropped 3 bases and J dropped 2 bases, with 3 bases sitting between them. Germline CDR1 reads KGHDR; CDR2 reads SFDVKD. The length of the CDR3 is 12 residues. This CDR3 is CATSDLQETQYF. The CDR3 bases are TGTGCCACCAGTGATCTTCAAGAGACCCAGTACTTC.

A few counts support this clonotype. V and J are TRBV11-2 and TRBJ2-1; D gene ambiguous. Germline loops: CDR1 SGHAT, CDR2 FQNNGV. The CDR3 extends over 14 amino acids. V lost 4 bases and J lost 0, with 7 bases in between. The CDR3 DNA is TGTGCCAGCAGCTGGAGAAACTCCTACAATGAGCAGTTCTTC. It is translated as CASSWRNSYNEQFF.

The rearrangement joins TRBV20-1 to TRBJ2-7; 7 nucleotides match TRBD1. CDR1 and CDR2 from the germline V gene are DFQATT and SNEGSKA (reference sequence). The CDR3 is made up of 15 amino acids. J was trimmed by 0 bases and V by 0 bases; bases with no gene match: 5. CDR3 region: CSARDRDSFSYEQYF. CDR3 sequence (DNA): TGCAGTGCTAGAGATCGGGACAGCTTCTCCTACGAGCAGTACTTC.

In its sample, this clonotype was seen many times. The CDR3 DNA sequence: TGCGCCAGCAGCGCAAATTTACAGGGGAGCTCCTACAATGAGCAGTTCTTC. Its protein is CASSANLQGSSYNEQFF. The chain carries TRBV10-1 and TRBJ2-1, with 7 bases aligning to TRBD1. J gave up 0 bases and V 6 bases, and 11 bases lay outside the gene matches. The CDR3 is made up of 17 amino acids. The germline CDR1 and CDR2 sequences are WNHNN and SYGVQD (reference sequence).

The gene calls are TRBV12-3 or TRBV12-4 and TRBJ2-4; 7 nucleotides agree with TRBD1. V lost 6 bases and J lost 0; bases outside the gene matches: 14. The CDR3 runs to 18 residues. The CDR3 DNA reads as TGTGCCAGCAGCCAAGGGACAGAATTGCTATTAGCCAAAAACATTCAGTACTTC. Protein sequence: CASSQGTELLLAKNIQYF.

The chain combines TRBV27 with TRBJ2-4; D is possibly TRBD2 (6 bases). The length of the CDR3 is 15 residues. Germline CDR1 and CDR2: MNHEY and SMNVEV (reference sequence). Trimming left V 1 base short and J 8 bases short, with 15 bases between. This chain's CDR3 is CASSLLGGEGDIQYF. The CDR3 DNA follows: TGTGCCAGCAGTTTATTGGGAGGAGAAGGGGACATTCAGTACTTC.

This clonotype was found a few times. The chain carries TRBV12-3 or TRBV12-4 and TRBJ1-5; no firm D call. CDR3 size: 13 residues. Trimming stripped 5 bases from V and 3 bases from J, with 8 bases between. The CDR3 spells CASSPWANQPQHF. CDR3 coding DNA: TGTGCCAGCAGTCCCTGGGCCAATCAGCCCCAGCATTTT.

This clonotype was found a few times. J is TRBJ2-5 and V is TRBV7-9, with a tentative D call TRBD2 (6 bases). The germline gives CDR1 SEHNR, CDR2 FQNEAQ (reference sequence). This CDR3 spans 15 amino acids. Deletions cut 4 bases from V and 4 bases from J, with 16 bases between. The CDR3 here is CASSSVGSGGETQYF. CDR3 bases: TGTGCCAGCAGCTCGGTCGGTAGCGGAGGAGAGACCCAGTACTTC.

V and J are TRBV7-3 and TRBJ2-1; TRBD2 aligns across 8 bases. V gave up 1 base and J gave up 3 bases; unmatched junction bases: 2. Germline V gene lookup returns CDR1 SGHTA and CDR2 FQGTGA. The CDR3 spans 15 residues. Written as DNA, the CDR3 is TGTGCCAGCAGCTTAATAGCGGGGAACTACAATGAGCAGTTCTTC. Translating it yields CASSLIAGNYNEQFF.

This clonotype was counted a few times. The chain joins TRBV7-6 to TRBJ1-5; D is undetermined. V was clipped by 0 bases and J by 2 bases, with 14 bases between them. CDR1 and CDR2 from the germline V gene are SGHVS and FNYEAQ. This CDR3 is built from 17 residues. As DNA, the CDR3 is TGTGCCAGCAGCTTAGCCCCGGACCAGGTCCGCAATCAGCCCCAGCATTTT. This translates into CASSLAPDQVRNQPQHF.

This clonotype was seen repeatedly, ten times or more. The genes are TRBV10-3 and TRBJ2-5; D is perhaps TRBD2 (5 bases). Germline V gene lookup returns CDR1 ENHRY and CDR2 SYGVKD. V was trimmed by 2 bases and J by 5 bases, leaving 15 bases between them. The CDR3 has 15 amino acids. The DNA for the CDR3 is TGTGCCATCAGTGAGGAGGGAGAAGGCGTCGAGACCCAGTACTTC. Its translation is CAISEEGEGVETQYF.

At least ten counts were recorded for this clonotype. V is TRBV5-6 and J is TRBJ1-1; D gene uncertain. V shed 2 bases and J shed 3 bases, with 5 bases lying between them. This CDR3 is 12 amino acids long. CDR1 is SGHDT, CDR2 YYEEEE, per germline. The CDR3: CASSLWDTEAFF. For the CDR3, the DNA is TGTGCCAGCAGCTTATGGGACACTGAAGCTTTCTTT.

The J gene is TRBJ2-5, the V gene TRBV12-3 or TRBV12-4; 9 bases align to TRBD1. V lost 10 bases to trimming and J lost 4 bases; unmatched junction nucleotides: 7. This CDR3 is 13 amino acids long. The CDR3, as DNA: TGTGCCACCAGAACAGGGGGCCGAGAGACCCAGTACTTC. Translating gives CATRTGGRETQYF.

This chain connects TRBV4-1 to TRBJ2-1; 8 nucleotides line up with TRBD1. This CDR3 region has 15 residues. J lost 6 bases, V lost 7 bases, and 11 bases had no gene match. Germline CDR1 reads MGHRA; CDR2 reads YSYEKL. CDR3 DNA sequence: TGCGCCAGCATGGCGGGCCAGGGGGCCCCCAATGAGCAGTTCTTC. Translation: CASMAGQGAPNEQFF.

This rearrangement joins TRBV12-3 or TRBV12-4 to TRBJ2-1; 10 bases are a match to TRBD2. Losses at the gene ends were 6 bases for V and 8 bases for J; bases not matched to a gene: 7. This CDR3 spans 14 amino acids. The CDR3 region is CASRGSGGAHEQFF. DNA of the CDR3: TGTGCCAGCAGAGGCAGCGGGGGGGCCCATGAGCAGTTCTTC.

This clonotype was counted only a few times. CDR3 amino acids: CASSISRANEQFF. The DNA of the CDR3 is TGTGCCAGTAGTATTTCGCGAGCGAATGAGCAGTTCTTC. The rearrangement joins TRBV19 to TRBJ2-1; D ambiguous. V was clipped by 3 bases and J by 7 bases, with 10 bases between them. This CDR3 has 13 amino acids. Germline CDR1 is LNHDA and CDR2 is SQIVND (reference sequence). Full variable domain (rest looked up from reference TRBV19 and TRBJ2-1): DGGITQSPKYLFRKEGQNVTLSCEQNLNHDAMYWYRQDPGQGLRLIYYSQIVNDFQKGDIAEGYSVSREKKESFPLTVTSAQKNPTAFYLCASSISRANEQFFGPGTRLTVL.

The sample holds a few counts of this clonotype. V gene TRBV6-5 combines with J gene TRBJ1-1; TRBD1 matches at 7 bases. V dropped 6 bases and J dropped 7; count of bases not matched to a gene: 8. This CDR3 spans 13 amino acids. The germline gives CDR1 MNHEY, CDR2 SVGAGI. DNA of the CDR3: TGTGCCAGCAGCCGAGGACAGGCCGTTGAAGCTTTCTTT. Translation: CASSRGQAVEAFF.